A single sample is the source of the 24 T cell receptor beta chains below, sequenced in a study of T cell responses to AZD1222 COVID-19 vaccine. TCRdb's copy holds only in-frame clones and misses some; the assay was immunoSEQ multiplex PCR. The repertoire consists of about 130,000 clones, with less than 95% occurring once and the leading ten covering about 4%. The sample here was peripheral blood, taken on day 0 of MenACWY control vaccination. These receptors originate from an adult in good health.

CDR3 protein: CASSPDRVPAYGYTF. For the CDR3, the DNA is TGCGCCAGCAGCCCGGACAGGGTGCCAGCGTATGGCTACACCTTC. The chain employs TRBV5-1 and TRBJ1-2, with 8 bases fitting TRBD1. With 4 bases clipped from V and 5 bases from J, the junction kept 10 bases outside the gene matches. The CDR3 runs 15 residues. The V gene's germline CDR1 is SGHRS and CDR2 YFSETQ.

This chain uses TRBV27 with TRBJ2-2; 14 bases fit TRBD2. This CDR3 contains 17 residues. V lost 6 bases, J lost 0 bases, and 3 bases stayed unmatched. Germline V gene lookup returns CDR1 MNHEY and CDR2 SMNVEV (reference sequence). The DNA for the CDR3 is TGTGCCAGCAGGGGACTAGCGGGGGCTACGAACACCGGGGAGCTGTTTTTT. Amino acid sequence: CASRGLAGATNTGELFF.

The chain links TRBV27 to TRBJ1-4; 7 nucleotides line up with TRBD1. The CDR3 sequence is 13 residues long. The germline CDR1 and CDR2 sequences are MNHEY and SMNVEV (reference sequence). Trimming removed 5 bases from V and 7 bases from J; junction bases left unmatched: 4. The CDR3 is CASSTQGPEKLFF. The DNA for the CDR3 is TGTGCCAGCAGTACACAGGGGCCTGAAAAACTGTTTTTT.

This chain uses TRBV9 with TRBJ2-1; TRBD1 matches 10 bases. Germline CDR1 SGDLS, CDR2 YYNGEE. Germline trimming cut 2 bases from V and 6 bases from J; bases unmatched to any gene: 5. This CDR3 comprises 15 residues. CDR3 nucleotides: TGTGCCAGCAGCGTCGGACAGGGGGTTAGCAATGAGCAGTTCTTC. It is translated as CASSVGQGVSNEQFF.

The chain is built from TRBV5-4 and TRBJ1-2; tentatively, D is TRBD1 (5 bases). V lost 4 bases and J lost 4, with 14 bases in between. This CDR3 comprises 14 residues. Per the germline V gene, CDR1 is SGHNT and CDR2 is YYREEE (reference sequence). CDR3: CASSRQRGTYGYTF. CDR3 nucleotides: TGTGCCAGCAGCCGCCAGCGGGGGACCTATGGCTACACCTTC.

This sequence joins TRBV6-5 and TRBJ2-2; no definite D call. This CDR3 has 15 residues. Deletions cut 5 bases from V and 0 bases from J, with 10 bases between. In germline, CDR1 is MNHEY, CDR2 SVGAGI. CDR3: CASSLWATNTGELFF. The CDR3 coding sequence is TGTGCCAGCAGTCTCTGGGCCACGAACACCGGGGAGCTGTTTTTT.

This clone is a singleton in its sample. The J gene is TRBJ2-3, the V gene TRBV19, with 7 bases identical to TRBD1. This CDR3 has 15 amino acids. CDR1 and CDR2 (germline): LNHDA, SQIVND (reference sequence). V lost 3 bases and J lost 2; bases outside the gene matches: 5. CDR3 region: CASSIMTGLTDTQYF. For the CDR3, the DNA is TGTGCCAGTAGTATTATGACAGGGCTCACAGATACGCAGTATTTT. The variable domain in full, completed from reference TRBV19 and TRBJ2-3, reads DGGITQSPKYLFRKEGQNVTLSCEQNLNHDAMYWYRQDPGQGLRLIYYSQIVNDFQKGDIAEGYSVSREKKESFPLTVTSAQKNPTAFYLCASSIMTGLTDTQYFGPGTRLTVL.

The chain carries TRBV18 and TRBJ2-3; the D call may be TRBD1 or TRBD2 (5 bases each). The CDR3 is 18 amino acids. Germline CDR1 KGHSH, CDR2 LQKENI. V was cut by 4 bases and J by 2 bases, with 22 bases left in between. CDR3 sequence: CASSLTGTEAFNTDTQYF. In nucleotides, the CDR3 is TGTGCCAGCTCACTAACCGGGACGGAGGCGTTTAACACAGATACGCAGTATTTT.

The J gene is TRBJ1-4, the V gene TRBV14; D ambiguous. The germline V gene encodes CDR1 SGHDN and CDR2 FVKESK. This CDR3 is built from 16 residues. V was pared by 1 base and J by 5 bases, with 14 bases between. This chain's CDR3 is CASSQVISPANEKLFF. The CDR3 nucleotides read TGTGCCAGCAGCCAAGTCATTAGCCCGGCGAATGAAAAACTGTTTTTT.

This clone was recorded once. The rearrangement uses TRBV10-2 and TRBJ2-2; 9 nucleotides agree with TRBD1. The CDR3 is 14 residues long. Trimming took 8 bases from V and 4 from J; bases not matched to a gene: 5. The germline V gene encodes CDR1 WSHSY and CDR2 SAAADI. The CDR3, as DNA: TGCGCCAGCGTCGGACAGGGGAGCACCGGGGAGCTGTTTTTT. Translating it yields CASVGQGSTGELFF.

This clone was counted ten times or more. The chain has TRBV11-2 and TRBJ1-1; weak D call: TRBD1 (5 bases). Trimming stripped 2 bases from V and 6 bases from J, with 7 bases between. The CDR3 has 12 residues. Germline V gives CDR1 SGHAT, CDR2 FQNNGV. This CDR3 is CASSLQGAEAFF. The DNA for the CDR3 is TGTGCCAGCAGCTTACAGGGAGCTGAAGCTTTCTTT.

The chain combines TRBV6-5 with TRBJ1-2, with unresolved D. V dropped 6 bases and J dropped 0 bases, with 11 bases sitting between them. The CDR3 spans 14 residues. CDR1 and CDR2 from the germline V gene are MNHEY and SVGAGI. The CDR3 DNA is TGTGCCAGCAGGGCGAGTTTGGCTAACTATGGCTACACCTTC. Translation gives CASRASLANYGYTF.

The rearrangement uses TRBV12-3 or TRBV12-4 and TRBJ1-5; D is ambiguous. Trimming removed 8 bases at V and 0 bases at J, with 8 bases between. The CDR3 has 13 residues. In DNA, the CDR3 is TGTGCCAGCCTGGGAGGTAGCAATCAGCCCCAGCATTTT. Translation gives CASLGGSNQPQHF.

The chain links TRBV2 to TRBJ2-2; 7 positions match TRBD2. The CDR3 covers 12 residues. Germline V lookup: CDR1 SNHLY, CDR2 FYNNEI. The J segment lost 6 bases and the V segment lost 8 bases, leaving 3 bases of the junction unmatched. The CDR3 loop reads CASRLAPGELFF. CDR3 nucleotides: TGTGCCAGCCGACTAGCCCCCGGGGAGCTGTTTTTT.

This chain joins TRBV2 and TRBJ2-7, with D perhaps TRBD2 (6 bases). Germline CDR1 reads SNHLY; CDR2 reads FYNNEI. This CDR3 region has 11 residues. In DNA form, the CDR3 reads TGTGTGGCGGGGATCTCCTACGAGCAGTACTTC. Its protein product is CVAGISYEQYF.

In this sample, this clone turned up a few times. The rearrangement joins TRBV5-1 to TRBJ1-6, with D maybe TRBD1 (5 bases). CDR1 and CDR2 (germline): SGHRS, YFSETQ. V lost 4 bases and J lost 10, with 21 bases in between. The CDR3 runs 16 residues. DNA of the CDR3: TGCGCCAGCAGCCTGGGAGGGACGGATAACAACTCACCCCTCCACTTT. Translating it yields CASSLGGTDNNSPLHF.

The genes are TRBV4-2 and TRBJ1-4; 9 bases match TRBD1. This CDR3 is 15 amino acids long. Looked up from germline, CDR1 is LGHNA and CDR2 is YNFKEQ. V trimming: 0 bases; J trimming: 8 bases; junction bases outside the gene matches: 4. This chain's CDR3 is CASSQDGQGWEKLFF. CDR3 bases: TGTGCCAGCAGCCAAGACGGACAGGGGTGGGAAAAACTGTTTTTT.

This chain joins TRBV9 and TRBJ1-2; maybe TRBD1 (5 bases). CDR1 and CDR2 from the germline V gene are SGDLS and YYNGEE. V was trimmed by 0 bases and J by 8 bases, leaving 14 bases between them. The CDR3 totals 14 residues. The CDR3 nucleotides are TGTGCCAGCAGCGTAGCCCCAGGGAGGAGAGGCTACACCTTC. Its protein product is CASSVAPGRRGYTF.

The chain uses TRBV18 and TRBJ2-7, with TRBD2 as a possible D gene (6 bases). Germline V gene sequence: CDR1 KGHSH, CDR2 LQKENI. V lost 3 bases and J 0 bases, leaving 9 bases between the germline ends. CDR3 length: 14 amino acids. CDR3 loop: CASSPDGSSYEQYF. CDR3 nucleotides: TGTGCCAGCTCACCCGACGGGAGCTCCTACGAGCAGTACTTC.

This CDR3 is CASSSGLADKNEQFF. CDR3 coding DNA: TGTGCCAGCAGCTCGGGACTAGCGGACAAGAATGAGCAGTTCTTC. The gene calls are TRBV13 and TRBJ2-1, with 11 bases aligning to TRBD2. CDR1 and CDR2 (germline): PRHDT, FYEKMQ (reference sequence). V shed 4 bases, J shed 7 bases, and the junction held 6 bases outside the gene matches. The CDR3 is made up of 15 amino acids. Filled out from reference TRBV13 and TRBJ2-1, the complete variable domain reads AAGVIQSPRHLIKEKRETATLKCYPIPRHDTVYWYQQGPGQDPQFLISFYEKMQSDKGSIPDRFSAQQFSDYHSELNMSSLELGDSALYFCASSSGLADKNEQFFGPGTRLTVL.

This clone appeared once. The chain is built from TRBV11-2 and TRBJ1-6; D remains unclear. CDR1 is SGHAT, CDR2 FQNNGV, per germline. The CDR3 is 15 residues long. The ends were cut back, 3 bases at V and 6 bases at J, with 12 bases in the middle. The CDR3 sequence is CASSLFIGGNSPLHF. The CDR3 nucleotides read TGTGCCAGCAGCTTGTTTATAGGTGGTAATTCACCCCTCCACTTT.

This chain connects TRBV4-3 to TRBJ2-4, with TRBD1 as a possible D gene (5 bases). V lost 1 base, J lost 6 bases, and 13 bases lay in between. Germline V lookup: CDR1 LGHNA, CDR2 YSLEER. The CDR3 contains 15 residues. CDR3 in amino acids: CASSQVVGVVNIQYF. The CDR3 region has the DNA TGCGCCAGCAGCCAAGTTGTAGGGGTGGTAAACATTCAGTACTTC.

In this sample, this clone turned up once. The chain has TRBV5-1 and TRBJ1-6; D unresolved. Trimming shortened V by 1 base and J by 9 bases, and 8 bases separated the two germline ends. Germline values: CDR1 SGHRS, CDR2 YFSETQ. This CDR3 spans 13 amino acids. The CDR3: CASSLKNGSPLHF. The CDR3 DNA is TGCGCCAGCAGCTTGAAGAATGGTTCACCCCTCCACTTT.

This chain joins TRBV5-1 and TRBJ1-4; TRBD1 agrees at 7 bases. Germline V gives CDR1 SGHRS, CDR2 YFSETQ. The CDR3 sequence is 15 residues long. V lost 3 bases to trimming and J lost 7 bases; unmatched junction nucleotides: 9. CDR3 nucleotide sequence: TGCGCCAGCAGCTCCTGGACAGGCGGAAGTGAAAAACTGTTTTTT. Residues: CASSSWTGGSEKLFF.